Listed here are 28 T cell receptor beta chains from one sample, sequenced in a study of T cell responses to AZD1222 COVID-19 vaccine. Profiling relied on immunoSEQ multiplex PCR, and the TCRdb table lists in-frame clones only, not all of them. The sample consists of about 150,000 clones, roughly 90% of them appearing once. The input for sequencing was peripheral blood, taken on day 0 of AZD1222 vaccination. The receptors derive from an adult in good health.

The V call is TRBV19, the J call TRBJ2-3, with 8 bases fitting TRBD2. CDR1 LNHDA and CDR2 SQIVND come from the germline V gene (reference sequence). The CDR3 is made up of 18 amino acids. Trimming removed 2 bases from V and 0 bases from J; junction bases left unmatched: 10. The CDR3 spells CASSIRFQRGPSTDTQYF. In DNA, the CDR3 is TGTGCCAGTAGTATAAGGTTCCAGCGGGGGCCTAGCACAGATACGCAGTATTTT.

The chain carries TRBV7-2 and TRBJ2-5, with D perhaps assigned TRBD1 or TRBD2 (5 bases each). The V end was cut by 7 bases, the J end by 5 bases, with 20 bases between. CDR3 length: 15 amino acids. CDR1 is SGHTA, CDR2 FQGNSA, per germline. The CDR3 loop reads CASIPTRGAGETQYF. CDR3 in DNA: TGTGCCAGCATCCCCACAAGAGGGGCCGGGGAGACCCAGTACTTC. The variable domain in full, with the rest retrieved from reference TRBV7-2 and TRBJ2-5, is GAGVSQSPSNKVTEKGKDVELRCDPISGHTALYWYRQSLGQGLEFLIYFQGNSAPDKSGLPSDRFSAERTGGSVSTLTIQRTQQEDSAVYLCASIPTRGAGETQYFGPGTRLLVL.

This chain uses TRBV28 with TRBJ2-7; D may be TRBD1 or TRBD2 (5 bases each). Looked up from germline, CDR1 is MDHEN and CDR2 is SYDVKM. The V end lost 5 bases, the J end lost 2 bases, and 13 bases lay between the germline ends. This CDR3 region has 14 residues. The CDR3 DNA reads TGTGCCAGCAGTCCCTATGGGGGACCCTACGAGCAGTACTTC. It translates to CASSPYGGPYEQYF.

This clone was seen a single time. J is TRBJ2-7 and V is TRBV11-1; D not certain. Germline CDR1 reads SGHAT; CDR2 reads FQDESV (reference sequence). The CDR3 contains 14 residues. Trimming shortened V by 2 bases and J by 1 base, and 9 bases separated the two germline ends. The CDR3 DNA is TGTGCCAGCAGCTTATCCGACGGTTCCTACGAGCAGTACTTC. It yields the protein CASSLSDGSYEQYF.

V and J are TRBV27 and TRBJ2-3, with a possible D match to TRBD1 (6 bases). This CDR3 comprises 13 residues. Germline lookup yields CDR1 MNHEY and CDR2 SMNVEV (reference sequence). The V end lost 5 bases, the J end lost 6 bases, and 12 bases lay between the germline ends. The CDR3, as DNA: TGTGCCAGCAGTCCAGGGGTCCGGGATACGCAGTATTTT. It specifies CASSPGVRDTQYF.

To note about this clone: Additional DNA sequences in this sample encode the identical CDR3. This rearrangement joins TRBV12-3 or TRBV12-4 to TRBJ1-1, with D perhaps matching TRBD1 (5 bases). The CDR3 loop spans 13 amino acids. V was cut by 3 bases and J by 3 bases, with 8 bases left in between. The CDR3 region has the DNA TGTGCCAGCAGTTTGGGGGGGGACACTGAAGCTTTCTTT. It specifies CASSLGGDTEAFF.

V and J are TRBV21-1 and TRBJ1-3. TRBV21-1 is termed a pseudogene. The CDR3 runs to 16 residues. The chain's CDR3 is CASSREESDSGNTIYF. The CDR3 nucleotides read TGTGCCAGCAGCCGAGAGGAGTCAGACTCTGGAAACACCATATATTTT.

The chain links TRBV29-1 to TRBJ1-2; TRBD1 is a possible D gene (6 bases). The V and J ends lost 7 bases and 10 bases respectively, with 16 bases between them. The CDR3 consists of 11 residues. Germline assignment: CDR1 SQVTM and CDR2 ANQGSEA. The CDR3 spells CSGYRDKDYTF. Written as DNA, the CDR3 is TGCAGCGGCTACCGGGACAAGGACTACACCTTC.

The chain combines TRBV29-1 with TRBJ1-2; tentative D call: TRBD1 (5 bases). This CDR3 contains 13 residues. Per the germline V gene, CDR1 is SQVTM and CDR2 is ANQGSEA. V lost 1 base and J 4 bases, leaving 10 bases between the germline ends. The CDR3 DNA reads TGCAGCGTTGAAGGGGGACGCGGCTATGGCTACACCTTC. Translated: CSVEGGRGYGYTF.

This clone has a single count. The V call is TRBV7-9, the J call TRBJ2-1; possible D gene TRBD1, 6 bases. This CDR3 comprises 13 residues. Per the germline V gene, CDR1 is SEHNR and CDR2 is FQNEAQ (reference sequence). Between the trimmed V and J ends, which lost 5 bases and 4 bases, there was a span of 9 bases. The CDR3 bases are TGTGCCAGCAGCCCGAGGGGGTACAATGAGCAGTTCTTC. Its translation is CASSPRGYNEQFF. The entire variable domain, with the rest obtained from reference TRBV7-9 and TRBJ2-1, is as follows: DTGVSQNPRHKITKRGQNVTFRCDPISEHNRLYWYRQTLGQGPEFLTYFQNEAQLEKSRLLSDRFSAERPKGSFSTLEIQRTEQGDSAMYLCASSPRGYNEQFFGPGTRLTVL.

On this clone itself: The DNA is omitted, as the CDR3 cannot be located on it reliably, and the CDR3 follows TCRdb's listing. The J gene is TRBJ1-5, the V gene TRBV2; the listed D gene, TRBD1, was not tested against the DNA. Germline-derived CDR1 and CDR2 are SNHLY and FYNNEI. The CDR3 length equals 13 residues, ends included. The CDR3 loop reads CASGTGKSSPSIF.

On this clone: Other DNA sequences in this specimen translate into the identical CDR3. The chain carries TRBV9 and TRBJ1-1, with unresolved D. CDR3 length: 15 amino acids. Germline CDR1 SGDLS, CDR2 YYNGEE. Between the trimmed V and J ends, which lost 0 bases and 5 bases, there was a span of 14 bases. CDR3 in amino acids: CASSVGWAKGTEAFF. For the CDR3, the DNA is TGTGCCAGCAGCGTAGGTTGGGCAAAAGGGACTGAAGCTTTCTTT.

The J gene is TRBJ1-5, the V gene TRBV21-1; the tabulated D call, TRBD1, remains unverified against the DNA. TRBV21-1 is labeled a pseudogene. The CDR3 runs to 18 residues. The CDR3 DNA follows: TGTGCCAGCAGCCGCCGGGACAGGGGGCGAGGAGGCAATCAGCCCCAGCATTTT. It is translated as CASSRRDRGRGGNQPQHF.

The chain employs TRBV7-8 and TRBJ2-5; 7 nucleotides align to TRBD1. The V and J ends lost 4 bases and 0 bases, in that order; junction bases with no gene match: 2. Germline CDR1 is SGHVS and CDR2 is FQNEAQ. The CDR3 consists of 14 residues. DNA of the CDR3: TGTGCCAGCAGCTCGGGACAGTACCAAGAGACCCAGTACTTC. Protein product: CASSSGQYQETQYF.

Concerning this clone: At one end the junction does not follow the germline gene, possibly because of a read error. The chain employs TRBV7-7 and TRBJ2-3; D may be TRBD1 (5 bases). The CDR3 is 13 amino acids. CDR1 is SSHAT and CDR2 is FNYEAQ in the germline V gene (reference sequence). CDR3 sequence: CASSLRRADTQYF. Written as DNA, the CDR3 is TGTGCTAGCAGCTTACGCAGGGCAGATACGCAGTATTTT.

The chain recombines TRBV5-1 with TRBJ2-1; D ambiguous. V shed 4 bases and J shed 4 bases, with 15 bases lying between them. Germline V CDR1 and CDR2: SGHRS, YFSETQ. CDR3 length: 15 residues. The CDR3 is CASSGKGKQYNEQFF. CDR3 DNA sequence: TGCGCCAGCAGCGGGAAGGGTAAGCAGTACAATGAGCAGTTCTTC.

The genes are TRBV5-1 and TRBJ2-6; 7 bases are a match to TRBD2. CDR1 and CDR2 from the germline V gene are SGHRS and YFSETQ. With 4 bases clipped from V and 0 bases from J, the junction kept 19 bases outside the gene matches. The CDR3 runs 21 residues. The CDR3 spells CASSTLPPSAGAYSGANVLTF. DNA for the CDR3: TGCGCCAGCAGCACCCTGCCCCCTAGCGCGGGAGCGTACTCTGGGGCCAACGTCCTGACTTTC. Based on the CDR3 plus reference TRBV5-1 and TRBJ2-6, the full variable domain is KAGVTQTPRYLIKTRGQQVTLSCSPISGHRSVSWYQQTPGQGLQFLFEYFSETQRNKGNFPGRFSGRQFSNSRSEMNVSTLELGDSALYLCASSTLPPSAGAYSGANVLTFGAGSRLTVL.

The V and J genes are TRBV11-2 and TRBJ2-3, with TRBD1 matching over 9 bases. The length of the CDR3 is 15 residues. The J segment lost 3 bases and the V segment lost 5 bases, leaving 6 bases of the junction unmatched. From germline, CDR1 is SGHAT and CDR2 FQNNGV. The CDR3 region is CASSARDRETDTQYF. In DNA form, the CDR3 reads TGTGCCAGCAGCGCCCGGGACAGGGAAACAGATACGCAGTATTTT.

The rearrangement links TRBV5-1 to TRBJ2-2; D gene ambiguous. Between the trimmed V and J ends, which lost 0 bases and 2 bases, there was a span of 11 bases. Germline loops: CDR1 SGHRS, CDR2 YFSETQ. The CDR3 spans 16 residues. In DNA, the CDR3 is TGCGCCAGCAGCTTGGCGGTCGGCACCAACACCGGGGAGCTGTTTTTT. This codes for CASSLAVGTNTGELFF.

The rearrangement joins TRBV19 to TRBJ2-7; D is unresolved. V shed 5 bases and J shed 4 bases, with 15 bases lying between them. The CDR3 contains 14 residues. Germline CDR1 LNHDA, CDR2 SQIVND (reference sequence). Written as DNA, the CDR3 is TGTGCCAGTAGTCCCGACCATAGAGTGTACGAGCAGTACTTC. Translated: CASSPDHRVYEQYF.

The chain employs TRBV5-6 and TRBJ1-2; D is uncertain. V lost 4 bases and J 4 bases, leaving 20 bases between the germline ends. Germline V CDR1 and CDR2: SGHDT, YYEEEE. The CDR3 runs 16 residues. CDR3 sequence reads: CASSPPAQRLFYGYTF. In nucleotides, the CDR3 is TGTGCCAGCAGCCCGCCGGCACAGCGCCTTTTCTATGGCTACACCTTC.

This chain connects TRBV27 to TRBJ2-7; the D gene is possibly TRBD2 (5 bases). The germline V gene encodes CDR1 MNHEY and CDR2 SMNVEV (reference sequence). This CDR3 spans 11 amino acids. The V gene lost 6 bases and the J gene lost 9 bases, with 12 bases spanning the gap. CDR3 amino acids: CASSGVFGQYF. CDR3 coding DNA: TGTGCCAGCAGCGGGGTGTTTGGGCAGTACTTC.

The chain has TRBV4-2 and TRBJ2-1, with D tentatively TRBD1 (6 bases). This CDR3 has 14 amino acids. Trimming took 4 bases from V and 5 from J, leaving 12 bases between them. The germline V gene has CDR1 LGHNA and CDR2 YNFKEQ. CDR3 sequence reads: CASSPRTVDNEQFF. DNA for the CDR3: TGTGCCAGCAGCCCTCGGACAGTCGACAATGAGCAGTTCTTC.

This rearrangement joins TRBV28 to TRBJ2-1; 9 bases line up with TRBD2. The CDR3 runs 17 residues. Trimming removed 3 bases from V and 5 bases from J; junction bases left unmatched: 11. The germline V gene encodes CDR1 MDHEN and CDR2 SYDVKM. The DNA for the CDR3 is TGTGCCAGCAGTTTCCCTAGCGGGGTTTTGTGGCACAATGAGCAGTTCTTC. Protein: CASSFPSGVLWHNEQFF.

This clone came up once. This chain links TRBV28 with TRBJ1-2, with D tentatively TRBD1 (5 bases). Germline CDR1 reads MDHEN; CDR2 reads SYDVKM. CDR3 length: 14 residues. V shed 6 bases and J shed 3 bases, with 14 bases lying between them. CDR3 in DNA: TGTGCCAGCAGGAAATGGGGGGACGACTATGGCTACACCTTC. Amino acid sequence: CASRKWGDDYGYTF.

This chain links TRBV2 with TRBJ1-5; TRBD1 matches 8 bases. Germline V CDR1 and CDR2: SNHLY, FYNNEI. The V segment lost 3 bases and the J segment 4 bases; nucleotides outside the gene matches: 5. The CDR3 runs 15 residues. This CDR3 reads CASSETRGRNQPQHF. CDR3 nucleotides: TGTGCCAGCAGTGAGACCAGGGGGCGGAATCAGCCCCAGCATTTT.

The rearrangement joins TRBV19 to TRBJ1-1; a weak D match, TRBD1 (5 bases). The CDR3 is 14 residues long. The V gene's germline CDR1 is LNHDA and CDR2 SQIVND (reference sequence). V shed 3 bases and J shed 1 base, with 9 bases lying between them. CDR3 residues: CASSMADKNTEAFF. The DNA for the CDR3 is TGTGCCAGTAGTATGGCGGACAAGAACACTGAAGCTTTCTTT.

The V and J genes are TRBV7-9 and TRBJ1-1; perhaps TRBD1 as D (5 bases). Trimming stripped 4 bases from V and 8 bases from J, with 8 bases between. The CDR3 is 11 amino acids. The germline CDR1 and CDR2 sequences are SEHNR and FQNEAQ (reference sequence). CDR3 region: CASSYTGEAFF. The CDR3 DNA is TGTGCCAGCAGCTATACAGGAGAAGCTTTCTTT.